These T cell receptor beta chains were read from a single sample in a study of blood T cells in healthy people across ages. One entry per CDR3 protein, called by TCRdb with MiXCR from the 5' RACE reads. This table has about 730,000 distinct CDR3 sequences, roughly 45% appearing once. Sample: blood. These receptors were collected from a woman in her sixties in good health. Both conserved end residues are part of each CDR3. The order of the fields is J gene, D gene, V gene, clone size, CDR3 protein, CDR3 DNA. A D gene is named only where the DNA matches it firmly. Only part of the rows carry a size: once, few, many, or a class if the clone is expanded.

TRBJ2-7 . TRBV12-3/TRBV12-4 few CASSSNQGHYEQYF TGTGCCAGCAGTTCCAACCAGGGCCACTACGAGCAGTACTTC
TRBJ2-3 TRBD2 TRBV29-1 . CSVSQTSGDSTDTQYF TGCAGCGTCTCGCAGACTAGCGGGGATAGCACAGATACGCAGTATTTT
TRBJ2-7 . TRBV29-1 many CSVLQGGKEQYF TGCAGCGTTCTACAGGGTGGGAAGGAGCAGTACTTC
TRBJ1-1 . TRBV23-1 . CASSQGPSHTEAFF TGCGCCAGCAGTCAAGGACCAAGTCACACTGAAGCTTTCTTT
TRBJ1-5 . TRBV27 . CASTKSGNGVLSNQPQHF TGTGCCAGCACCAAATCAGGGAATGGGGTCCTAAGCAATCAGCCCCAGCATTTT
TRBJ2-6 . TRBV7-2 many CASSPTDFGANVLTF TGTGCCAGCAGCCCCACGGACTTTGGGGCCAACGTCCTGACTTTC
TRBJ2-7 . TRBV4-2 . CASSQDGGPIYEQYF TGTGCCAGCAGCCAAGATGGGGGTCCGATCTACGAGCAGTACTTC
TRBJ2-7 . TRBV4-2 . CASSQDLDGTSYEQYF TGTGCCAGCAGCCAAGATTTGGATGGGACAAGCTACGAGCAGTACTTC
TRBJ1-2 . TRBV30 few CAWSVDTYYGYTF TGTGCCTGGAGTGTAGACACATACTATGGCTACACCTTC
TRBJ2-5 TRBD2 TRBV2 . CASSELASGETQYF TGTGCCAGCAGTGAGTTGGCTAGCGGAGAGACCCAGTACTTC